This is a list of T cell receptor beta chains from one sample in a study of blood T cell repertoires in COVID-19. Clones were sequenced by immunoSEQ multiplex PCR, and TCRdb holds only the in-frame ones, with some missing. The sample records about 400,000 clones, 80% to 90% being singletons. Sequencing input: PBMCs or T cells enriched from blood (not recorded which). Receptor source: a man in his forties in a cohort exposed to, infected with or recovered from COVID-19 (not recorded which). Both conserved end residues are part of each CDR3. Each record gives: J gene, D gene, V gene, CDR3 protein. D genes are given only for firm matches.

j_call: TRBJ2-3
d_call: TRBD2
v_call: TRBV5-1
cdr3_aa: CASSPRTSASTDTQYF

j_call: TRBJ2-7
d_call: NA
v_call: TRBV29-1
cdr3_aa: CSVTGFREQYF

j_call: TRBJ2-7
d_call: NA
v_call: TRBV30
cdr3_aa: CAWSVRYEQYF

j_call: TRBJ2-3
d_call: NA
v_call: TRBV11-2
cdr3_aa: CASSLDLREIDTQYF

j_call: TRBJ2-2
d_call: TRBD2
v_call: TRBV19
cdr3_aa: CASSTWLAGGVGELFF

j_call: TRBJ1-2
d_call: NA
v_call: TRBV5-1
cdr3_aa: CASSLGGTAGYTF

j_call: TRBJ2-3
d_call: TRBD2
v_call: TRBV5-6
cdr3_aa: CASSLDGLAGDWDTQYF

j_call: TRBJ1-4
d_call: NA
v_call: TRBV9
cdr3_aa: CASSVATGGNEKLFF

j_call: TRBJ2-1
d_call: TRBD2
v_call: TRBV9
cdr3_aa: CASSPIGTSGHNEQFF

j_call: TRBJ1-1
d_call: TRBD1
v_call: TRBV3-1/TRBV3-2
cdr3_aa: CASSQGDRGPRTEAFF

j_call: TRBJ1-3
d_call: NA
v_call: TRBV20-1
cdr3_aa: CSASRSEASSGNTIYF

j_call: TRBJ2-1
d_call: TRBD1
v_call: TRBV7-9
cdr3_aa: CASSLSGGEVSEQFF

j_call: TRBJ1-5
d_call: NA
v_call: TRBV7-9
cdr3_aa: CASSRGGDQPQHF

j_call: TRBJ1-1
d_call: NA
v_call: TRBV5-1
cdr3_aa: CASSLGDILNTEAFF

j_call: TRBJ2-1
d_call: TRBD2
v_call: TRBV11-2
cdr3_aa: CASRVVGGPGNEQFF

j_call: TRBJ2-3
d_call: NA
v_call: TRBV11-1
cdr3_aa: CASSLSASTDTQYF

j_call: TRBJ2-3
d_call: NA
v_call: TRBV20-1
cdr3_aa: CSAGLTDTQYF

j_call: TRBJ2-1
d_call: TRBD1
v_call: TRBV19
cdr3_aa: CASSIGDRGLNEQFF

j_call: TRBJ2-5
d_call: TRBD2
v_call: TRBV5-4
cdr3_aa: CASSPPGLAGVGSKETQYF

j_call: TRBJ1-1
d_call: TRBD1
v_call: TRBV11-3
cdr3_aa: CASSPGTGNTEAFF

j_call: TRBJ2-7
d_call: NA
v_call: TRBV18
cdr3_aa: CASSQEASYEQYF

j_call: TRBJ2-7
d_call: TRBD1
v_call: TRBV6-5
cdr3_aa: CASSRDRGVYEQYF

j_call: TRBJ1-4
d_call: NA
v_call: TRBV2
cdr3_aa: CASSADGGSSQKLFF

j_call: TRBJ1-5
d_call: TRBD1
v_call: TRBV4-2
cdr3_aa: CASSQGGQGQPQHF

j_call: TRBJ1-6
d_call: NA
v_call: TRBV27
cdr3_aa: CASSLPLRNSPLHF

j_call: TRBJ2-1
d_call: NA
v_call: TRBV5-1
cdr3_aa: CASSFGLTADEQFF

j_call: TRBJ1-3
d_call: NA
v_call: TRBV7-9
cdr3_aa: CAVREGSYGNTIYF

j_call: TRBJ2-7
d_call: NA
v_call: TRBV7-3
cdr3_aa: CASSLGGAPGEQYF

j_call: TRBJ2-1
d_call: TRBD1
v_call: TRBV24-1
cdr3_aa: CATSARGINEQFF